The 25 T cell receptor beta chains listed next were all sequenced from one sample in a study of CD8 T cells in ankylosing spondylitis. TCRdb used MiXCR to reprocess the 5' RACE reads, holding one entry per CDR3 protein. The sample lists about 160,000 distinct CDR3 sequences, 9.8% occurring once. The sample taken for sequencing was blood, either unsorted or a sorted T cell fraction (not recorded which). The receptors originated from a female donor with ankylosing spondylitis or in good health (not recorded which).

There are a few counts of this clonotype. The chain combines TRBV19 with TRBJ2-7; D unclear. V lost 0 bases and J lost 2, with 8 bases in between. This CDR3 has 14 amino acids. CDR1 and CDR2 (germline): LNHDA, SQIVND (reference sequence). CDR3 DNA: TGTGCCAGTAGTATAGATGGCTCGGCCTACGAGCAGTACTTC. Protein product: CASSIDGSAYEQYF.

Only a few counts were recorded for this clonotype. The chain uses TRBV20-1 and TRBJ2-1, with 12 bases that match TRBD2. This CDR3 comprises 16 residues. The V gene end was trimmed by 1 base and the J gene end by 0 bases; junction bases not matched to a gene: 1. CDR1 DFQATT and CDR2 SNEGSKA come from the germline V gene (reference sequence). The CDR3 region is CSARGTSGNSYNEQFF. CDR3 DNA sequence: TGCAGTGCTAGAGGGACTAGCGGGAACTCCTACAATGAGCAGTTCTTC.

This clonotype was seen ten or more times. V gene TRBV27 combines with J gene TRBJ1-5; 7 bases align to TRBD1. The CDR3 sequence is 15 residues long. V shed 1 base and J 5 bases; nucleotides not matched to a gene: 5. Germline V CDR1 and CDR2: MNHEY, SMNVEV (reference sequence). CDR3 in DNA: TGTGCCAGCAGTTTATTTCGGACAGGCGATCAGCCCCAGCATTTT. Amino acids: CASSLFRTGDQPQHF.

This clonotype was seen only a few times. The J gene is TRBJ2-5, the V gene TRBV7-9, with D perhaps being TRBD1 or TRBD2 (7 bases each). Germline assignment: CDR1 SEHNR and CDR2 FQNEAQ (reference sequence). The V end lost 2 bases, the J end lost 7 bases, and 17 bases lay between the germline ends. CDR3 size: 15 residues. The CDR3 is CASSLSGTDLGTQYF. DNA for the CDR3: TGTGCCAGCAGCTTAAGCGGGACAGACCTTGGGACCCAGTACTTC. Filled out from reference TRBV7-9 and TRBJ2-5, the complete variable domain reads DTGVSQNPRHKITKRGQNVTFRCDPISEHNRLYWYRQTLGQGPEFLTYFQNEAQLEKSRLLSDRFSAERPKGSFSTLEIQRTEQGDSAMYLCASSLSGTDLGTQYFGPGTRLLVL.

The chain links TRBV11-2 to TRBJ2-2; 13 bases match TRBD2. The CDR3 spans 19 residues. Looked up from germline, CDR1 is SGHAT and CDR2 is FQNNGV. The V segment lost 4 bases and the J segment 1 base; nucleotides outside the gene matches: 9. In nucleotides, the CDR3 is TGTGCCAGCAGCTCCACTAGCGGGAGGGCCCGCAGGAACACCGGGGAGCTGTTTTTT. It yields the protein CASSSTSGRARRNTGELFF. Drawing the rest from reference TRBV11-2 and TRBJ2-2, the complete variable domain is EAGVAQSPRYKIIEKRQSVAFWCNPISGHATLYWYQQILGQGPKLLIQFQNNGVVDDSQLPKDRFSAERLKGVDSTLKIQPAKLEDSAVYLCASSSTSGRARRNTGELFFGEGSRLTVL.

This clonotype was observed a handful of times. This chain joins TRBV7-3 and TRBJ2-1; 9 nucleotides match TRBD2. The J segment lost 5 bases and the V segment lost 6 bases, leaving 17 bases of the junction unmatched. This CDR3 has 18 amino acids. Germline values: CDR1 SGHTA, CDR2 FQGTGA. The CDR3 nucleotides read TGTGCCAGCAGAGTGGCGGGAGGGCCCGATGGGTGGGACAATGAGCAGTTCTTC. Translating it yields CASRVAGGPDGWDNEQFF.

This clonotype has a handful of counts. The chain uses TRBV28 and TRBJ2-7; a weak D match, TRBD2 (5 bases). V lost 7 bases to trimming and J lost 6 bases, with 13 bases between them. The CDR3 contains 12 residues. Looked up from germline, CDR1 is MDHEN and CDR2 is SYDVKM. The CDR3 nucleotides read TGTGCCAGCATGGATTCGGAGGTCGAGCAGTACTTC. As protein: CASMDSEVEQYF. The variable domain in full, with the rest retrieved from reference TRBV28 and TRBJ2-7, is DVKVTQSSRYLVKRTGEKVFLECVQDMDHENMFWYRQDPGLGLRLIYFSYDVKMKEKGDIPEGYSVSREKKERFSLILESASTNQTSMYLCASMDSEVEQYFGPGTRLTVT.

V usage is TRBV5-5 and J usage is TRBJ2-3, with D possibly being TRBD2 (6 bases). Between the trimmed V and J ends, which lost 0 bases and 8 bases, there was a span of 16 bases. Germline CDR1 SGHKS, CDR2 YYEKEE (reference sequence). The CDR3 runs to 15 residues. The CDR3 sequence: CASSLVIAVSGTQYF. In DNA, the CDR3 is TGTGCCAGCAGCTTGGTGATAGCGGTTTCAGGTACGCAGTATTTT.

The chain employs TRBV4-3 and TRBJ2-3; 10 bases line up with TRBD1. The CDR3 runs 17 residues. Trimming took 0 bases from V and 2 from J; bases not matched to a gene: 5. Germline V gene sequence: CDR1 LGHNA, CDR2 YSLEER. The CDR3 DNA reads TGCGCCAGCAGCCAAGATCGTGGGACAGGGGTCACAGATACGCAGTATTTT. Its translation is CASSQDRGTGVTDTQYF.

The chain combines TRBV14 with TRBJ2-3, with D tentatively TRBD1 (5 bases). The V and J ends lost 8 bases and 1 base respectively, with 7 bases between them. Germline V lookup: CDR1 SGHDN, CDR2 FVKESK. The CDR3 has 12 residues. Here the CDR3 reads CASGARTDTQYF. The CDR3 region has the DNA TGTGCCAGCGGGGCCCGCACAGATACGCAGTATTTT.

This clonotype showed up many times. The chain has TRBV6-1 and TRBJ2-4, with D possibly TRBD2 on 5 matching bases. Trimming pared 5 bases from V and 3 bases from J, leaving 20 bases between. CDR1 is MNHNS, CDR2 SASEGT, per germline. This CDR3 comprises 17 residues. CDR3 sequence (DNA): TGTGCCAGCAGTACCGGACTTGGCGAGATAGTCAAAAACATTCAGTACTTC. Translating gives CASSTGLGEIVKNIQYF.

In this sample, this clonotype turned up a few times. The genes are TRBV7-9 and TRBJ2-5; 8 bases agree with TRBD1. V trimming: 6 bases; J trimming: 2 bases; junction bases outside the gene matches: 11. The CDR3 length is 16 residues. The V gene's germline CDR1 is SEHNR and CDR2 FQNEAQ (reference sequence). This CDR3 reads CASSSDGQGRQETQYF. CDR3 coding DNA: TGTGCCAGCAGTTCGGATGGACAGGGTAGGCAAGAGACCCAGTACTTC.

Only a few counts were recorded for this clonotype. This chain joins TRBV5-1 and TRBJ1-1; TRBD1 might be the D (5 bases). CDR1 and CDR2 from the germline V gene are SGHRS and YFSETQ. Deletions cut 7 bases from V and 1 base from J, with 17 bases between. CDR3 length equals 15 residues. The CDR3 bases are TGCGCCAGCCAAGGGAAGGGACCTCGGAACACTGAAGCTTTCTTT. It translates to CASQGKGPRNTEAFF.

The gene calls are TRBV7-3 and TRBJ2-1; D is unclear. The CDR3 loop spans 14 amino acids. CDR1 is SGHTA and CDR2 is FQGTGA in the germline V gene. Trimming left V 2 bases short and J 8 bases short, with 13 bases between. In DNA form, the CDR3 reads TGTGCCAGCAGCTTATTCCCAGGCGGCTATGAGCAGTTCTTC. It translates to CASSLFPGGYEQFF.

J is TRBJ2-2 and V is TRBV5-6; 8 nucleotides agree with TRBD2. The CDR3 length is 17 residues. Losses at the gene ends were 2 bases for V and 4 bases for J; bases not matched to a gene: 10. Looked up from germline, CDR1 is SGHDT and CDR2 is YYEEEE. Here the CDR3 reads CASSFELSGSLTGELFF. In DNA, the CDR3 is TGTGCCAGCAGCTTCGAACTAAGCGGGAGTCTCACCGGGGAGCTGTTTTTT. The full variable domain, completed using reference TRBV5-6 and TRBJ2-2, is DAGVTQSPTHLIKTRGQQVTLRCSPKSGHDTVSWYQQALGQGPQFIFQYYEEEERQRGNFPDRFSGHQFPNYSSELNVNALLLGDSALYLCASSFELSGSLTGELFFGEGSRLTVL.

This clonotype was picked up a small number of times. The V and J genes are TRBV20-1 and TRBJ2-2; 14 positions agree with TRBD2. In germline, CDR1 is DFQATT, CDR2 SNEGSKA (reference sequence). The CDR3 loop spans 15 amino acids. J gave up 9 bases and V 1 base, and 4 bases lay outside the gene matches. CDR3 DNA: TGCAGTGCTAGAGCTCGGACTAGCGGGAGGCGGGAGCTGTTTTTT. Translation: CSARARTSGRRELFF.

This clonotype was counted between two and nine times. The chain couples TRBV7-6 to TRBJ2-1; tentatively, D is TRBD1 or TRBD2 (5 bases each). The CDR3 has 13 residues. Per germline, CDR1 SGHVS and CDR2 FNYEAQ. The V gene lost 3 bases and the J gene lost 8 bases, with 11 bases spanning the gap. CDR3 in amino acids: CASSFGGDYEQFF. The CDR3 DNA follows: TGTGCCAGCAGCTTTGGGGGAGACTATGAGCAGTTCTTC.

The chain recombines TRBV14 with TRBJ2-1; 10 nucleotides line up with TRBD1. CDR1 is SGHDN, CDR2 FVKESK, per germline. V dropped 3 bases and J dropped 14; count of bases not matched to a gene: 13. The CDR3 contains 15 residues. CDR3 nucleotide sequence: TGTGCCAGCAGCCATCCAGAGACAGGGGGCGATAACAAGTTCTTC. Protein: CASSHPETGGDNKFF.

The J gene is TRBJ2-1, the V gene TRBV7-2, with unresolved D. Germline CDR1 and CDR2: SGHTA and FQGNSA. Trimming left V 4 bases short and J 10 bases short, with 11 bases between. The CDR3 is 12 residues long. The CDR3: CASSYVSEEQFF. CDR3 bases: TGTGCCAGCAGCTACGTATCGGAAGAGCAGTTCTTC.

The chain combines TRBV27 with TRBJ2-2; maybe TRBD2 (6 bases). The CDR3 contains 14 residues. Between the trimmed V and J ends, which lost 6 bases and 5 bases, there was a span of 13 bases. Germline values: CDR1 MNHEY, CDR2 SMNVEV (reference sequence). The CDR3 sequence: CASRPTRTTGELFF. CDR3 DNA sequence: TGTGCCAGCAGGCCGACTAGGACGACCGGGGAGCTGTTTTTT.

This clonotype was detected many times. The rearrangement links TRBV24-1 to TRBJ1-1; D gene uncertain. This CDR3 contains 11 residues. Trimming shortened V by 10 bases and J by 6 bases, and 11 bases separated the two germline ends. The germline V gene encodes CDR1 KGHDR and CDR2 SFDVKD. The chain's CDR3 is CATSDGAEAFF. The CDR3 bases are TGTGCCACTTCAGACGGAGCTGAAGCTTTCTTT.

This clonotype was counted ten times or more. The CDR3 here is CASRLAGPTYEQYF. The CDR3 coding sequence is TGCGCCAGCCGTCTAGCGGGGCCTACCTACGAGCAGTACTTC. V usage is TRBV5-1 and J usage is TRBJ2-7, with 9 positions matching TRBD2. The CDR3 has 14 amino acids. In germline, CDR1 is SGHRS, CDR2 YFSETQ. J was trimmed by 2 bases and V by 7 bases; bases with no gene match: 7.

This chain links TRBV6-2 or TRBV6-3 with TRBJ2-7; D gene ambiguous. Trimming removed 8 bases at V and 2 bases at J, with 10 bases between. Germline V gene sequence: CDR1 MNHEY, CDR2 SVGEGT. This CDR3 contains 12 residues. The DNA for the CDR3 is TGTGCCAGCCACCCTGGAACCTACGAGCAGTACTTC. Translating gives CASHPGTYEQYF.

This clonotype appeared many times. J is TRBJ2-5 and V is TRBV28; no clear D gene. Germline CDR1 is MDHEN and CDR2 is SYDVKM. CDR3 length equals 10 residues. V lost 10 bases, J lost 0 bases, and 3 bases lay in between. For the CDR3, the DNA is TGTGCCACCTACCAAGAGACCCAGTACTTC. This sequence encodes CATYQETQYF. Looking up the rest from reference TRBV28 and TRBJ2-5 gives the full variable domain: DVKVTQSSRYLVKRTGEKVFLECVQDMDHENMFWYRQDPGLGLRLIYFSYDVKMKEKGDIPEGYSVSREKKERFSLILESASTNQTSMYLCATYQETQYFGPGTRLLVL.

As regards this clonotype: Just one base apart from a much larger clone, this may be a read error. In DNA form, the CDR3 reads TGTGCCAGCAGGGGGGACGGCAAGGGTTACGAGCAGTACTTC. This gives the protein CASRGDGKGYEQYF. V usage is TRBV12-3 or TRBV12-4 and J usage is TRBJ2-7; D tentatively fits TRBD1 or TRBD2 (5 bases each). The CDR3 totals 14 residues. V dropped 6 bases and J dropped 4 bases, with 16 bases sitting between them.